This T cell receptor beta chain was sequenced for a study of beta chain features in type 1 diabetes. From germline, CDR1 is SGHRS and CDR2 YFSETQ. V was clipped by 3 bases and J by 3 bases, with 13 bases between them. This CDR3 is 15 amino acids long. On average, the one heparinised blood draw given by each donor was roughly 100 mL. Expressed TCRB transcripts were sequenced because the isolated RNA had all been reverse transcribed beforehand. Data came from immunoSEQ multiplex PCR; TCRdb stores just in-frame clones and leaves some out. This sample carries about 150,000 clones, more than 9.5% of them seen once, and the ten largest clones take about 2.1%.

This clonotype was obtained from a man in his late teens or twenties in good health. The sequenced sample was central memory CD4+ T cells from blood. This chain links TRBV5-1 with TRBJ2-1; D perhaps matches TRBD1 (5 bases). The CDR3 nucleotides read TGCGCCAGCAGCTCCCGGACATACCGCTACAATGAGCAGTTCTTC. Its protein product is CASSSRTYRYNEQFF.